One and the same sample provided the 14 T cell receptor beta chains below, sequenced in a study of blood T cells in healthy people across ages. The authors ran a second PCR of about 6 to 12 cycles using a sample-barcoded 5' primer and a J-beta primer mix. TCRdb reprocessed the 5' RACE reads with MiXCR, giving one entry per CDR3 protein. The sample carries about a million distinct CDR3 sequences, more than 30% recorded once. Material: blood. The receptors derive from a man aged 18 to 30 in good health.

The V gene is TRBV20-1, the J gene TRBJ2-1; perhaps TRBD2 as D (5 bases). Germline CDR1 and CDR2: DFQATT and SNEGSKA (reference sequence). Trimming cost V 6 bases and J 4 bases, with 19 bases left between them. This CDR3 region has 15 residues. The CDR3 spells CSANSRAVGYNEQFF. The CDR3 DNA sequence: TGCAGTGCCAACAGCAGAGCGGTCGGTTACAATGAGCAGTTCTTC.

In nucleotides, the CDR3 is TGTGCCAGCAGCTTACTTCTCTTGGATACGCAGTATTTT. It translates to CASSLLLLDTQYF. The rearrangement uses TRBV7-2 and TRBJ2-3; D uncertain. CDR1 is SGHTA and CDR2 is FQGNSA in the germline V gene. With 2 bases removed from V and 6 bases from J, the gap between germline ends came to 9 bases. This CDR3 region has 13 residues.

This clonotype was counted a few times. V is TRBV28 and J is TRBJ2-1; 11 bases fit TRBD2. This CDR3 region has 17 residues. After removal of 4 bases from V and 5 bases from J, the junction contained 10 bases not matched to a gene. Germline V gene data show CDR1 as MDHEN and CDR2 as SYDVKM. CDR3 sequence: CASSSETSGEFDNEQFF. The CDR3 DNA reads as TGTGCCAGCAGTTCCGAGACTAGCGGGGAGTTTGACAATGAGCAGTTCTTC.

This clonotype was counted between two and nine times. This chain uses TRBV10-3 with TRBJ1-2, with 9 bases lining up with TRBD1. Trimming took 3 bases from V and 4 from J; bases not matched to a gene: 6. CDR1 is ENHRY, CDR2 SYGVKD, per germline. The CDR3 contains 15 residues. Here the CDR3 DNA reads TGTGCCATCAGTGACCCCGGGACAGGGATCTATGGCTACACCTTC. Translating gives CAISDPGTGIYGYTF.

The chain links TRBV4-2 to TRBJ2-3; possible D gene TRBD2, 6 bases. Germline CDR1 is LGHNA and CDR2 is YNFKEQ. This CDR3 is 16 amino acids long. V lost 0 bases and J 2 bases, leaving 12 bases between the germline ends. CDR3 DNA sequence: TGTGCCAGCAGCCAAGATCCCGGGGGAAACACAGATACGCAGTATTTT. Protein sequence: CASSQDPGGNTDTQYF.

This clonotype was counted a few times. The chain carries TRBV15 and TRBJ1-1; D is unresolved. This CDR3 comprises 19 residues. Germline V CDR1 and CDR2: LNHNV, YYDKDF (reference sequence). Trimming took off 8 bases at V and 1 base at J, with 29 bases between the two ends. The CDR3 sequence: CATLTRKGFGRAQNTEAFF. CDR3 nucleotide sequence: TGTGCCACCCTAACGAGGAAAGGGTTCGGGAGGGCCCAGAACACTGAAGCTTTCTTT.

This rearrangement joins TRBV5-5 to TRBJ2-5; no reliable D call. The length of the CDR3 is 15 residues. Germline CDR1 is SGHKS and CDR2 is YYEKEE (reference sequence). The V end was cut by 1 base, the J end by 0 bases, with 10 bases between. The CDR3 bases are TGTGCCAGCAGCTTGACTGGGGTTAACCAAGAGACCCAGTACTTC. It codes for CASSLTGVNQETQYF.

This clonotype was detected only a few times. The CDR3 loop is CASSFSGDRNIQYF. CDR3 nucleotides: TGTGCCAGCAGTTTTTCAGGGGACAGAAACATTCAGTACTTC. This rearrangement joins TRBV12-3 or TRBV12-4 to TRBJ2-4, with 7 bases aligning to TRBD1. J gave up 6 bases and V 3 bases, and 5 bases lay outside the gene matches. The CDR3 covers 14 residues.

V usage is TRBV5-1 and J usage is TRBJ2-1; 7 bases line up with TRBD2. The J call is uncertain, as TRBJ2-7 better fits the DNA end. The CDR3 consists of 17 residues. Germline-derived CDR1 and CDR2 are SGHRS and YFSETQ. The CDR3 DNA sequence: TGCGCCAGCAGCTCACTTACCGGGACTACCAACTACAATGAGCAGTACTTC. It specifies CASSSLTGTTNYNEQYF.

The rearrangement joins TRBV18 to TRBJ2-3; D might be TRBD1 or TRBD2, each matching 5 bases. CDR3 length: 12 amino acids. Trimming removed 6 bases at V and 10 bases at J, with 14 bases between. Looked up from germline, CDR1 is KGHSH and CDR2 is LQKENI. CDR3 protein: CASSPYQGPQYF. The CDR3 DNA reads as TGTGCCAGCTCGCCGTATCAGGGACCGCAGTATTTT.

V and J are TRBV2 and TRBJ1-2; 8 bases fit TRBD1. V trimming: 0 bases; J trimming: 0 bases; junction bases outside the gene matches: 12. Germline V gene data show CDR1 as SNHLY and CDR2 as FYNNEI. CDR3 length: 19 residues. CDR3 residues: CASSEALGQGGPTNYGYTF. CDR3 in DNA: TGTGCCAGCAGTGAAGCCCTTGGACAGGGTGGGCCCACTAACTATGGCTACACCTTC.

Comment on this clonotype: An end of the junction differs from the germline gene, which may be a read error. CDR3 in DNA: TGCAGCGTTGAAAATTCGAGACAATTCGTTCGGTATGGCCACACCTTC. Its translation is CSVENSRQFVRYGHTF. J is TRBJ1-2 and V is TRBV29-1; unclear D gene. Germline V lookup: CDR1 SQVTM, CDR2 ANQGSEA. The CDR3 contains 16 residues.

This clonotype turned up a few times. The V gene is TRBV4-3, the J gene TRBJ1-2; D is unclear. From germline, CDR1 is LGHNA and CDR2 YSLEER. CDR3 size: 16 residues. V shed 0 bases and J shed 0 bases, with 11 bases lying between them. CDR3 in amino acids: CASSQDHGSANYGYTF. The CDR3 coding sequence is TGCGCCAGCAGCCAAGATCACGGCAGCGCTAACTATGGCTACACCTTC.

A single count supports this clonotype. The rearrangement links TRBV10-3 to TRBJ2-3; TRBD2 matches at 9 bases. The CDR3 is 17 residues long. Trimming removed 4 bases from V and 0 bases from J; junction bases left unmatched: 8. Germline values: CDR1 ENHRY, CDR2 SYGVKD. For the CDR3, the DNA is TGTGCCATCAGTGGCCTAGCGGGGAGAGAGAGCACAGATACGCAGTATTTT. Encoded protein: CAISGLAGRESTDTQYF.